The clone carrying this T cell receptor beta chain was seen only a few times. The sample comes from a study of blood T cell repertoires in COVID-19. Study context: Sites in the United States, Italy and Spain provided acute and convalescent COVID-19 samples. T cells, B-cell-depleted T cells, or PBMCs provided the cDNA or gDNA that served as material.

The J segment lost 4 bases and the V segment lost 5 bases, leaving 15 bases of the junction unmatched. Germline loops: CDR1 SGHVS, CDR2 FQNEAQ. The CDR3 spans 18 residues. Under the authors' procedure: Estimates of nucleated cell counts were drawn from the amplification of reference gene primers. Libraries were prepared by immunoSEQ multiplex PCR; TCRdb keeps only in-frame clonotypes and omits some of them. From that table come the V and J calls and clone size; the DNA was used to work out D and trimming. The table shows 240,000 or so clones, with about 73% occurring only once. The genes are TRBV7-8 and TRBJ1-5; 9 nucleotides line up with TRBD1. The sequenced material came from peripheral blood. This sequence was found in a woman aged 80 or over with acute or convalescent COVID-19. The CDR3 nucleotides are TGTGCCAGCAGCCCCTCGGACAGGGGAAGGGGGCCTAATCAGCCCCAGCATTTT. This sequence encodes CASSPSDRGRGPNQPQHF.